This TCR beta chain was captured in a study of CD8+ T cells in alopecia areata. Study-wide context: At a dose of 5 to 10 mg twice daily, oral tofacitinib was given to treated patients. General observations from the study: Both scalp clonality and the expanded CD8+ clones among the top 100 showed a significant decrease with tofacitinib. An increase in clonality over normal scalp was evident in lesional scalp, especially alopecia totalis/universalis. Many of the expanded lesional clones endured in scalp and blood while on tofacitinib.

CDR1 is SNHLY, CDR2 FYNNEI, per germline. The CDR3 is 13 amino acids. V lost 6 bases, J lost 1 base, and 9 bases lay in between. Stated treatment: oral pan-JAK inhibitor, 5-10 mg twice daily. Following extraction, RNA underwent reverse transcription to cDNA, which served as the sequencing template. Generated by immunoSEQ multiplex PCR, the TCRdb table keeps only in-frame clones and is missing some. The profile covers 150,000 to 250,000 clones, with approximately 56% appearing a single time and about 3% taken by the ten largest. As to this clone: Its antigen is currently unknown.

This clonotype was obtained from a human donor with alopecia areata. This chain uses TRBV2 with TRBJ1-1, with D perhaps TRBD1 (6 bases). The source material was CD4+ T cells sorted from blood, sampled at week 4, from a patient treated with tofacitinib. CDR3 DNA sequence: TGTGCCAGCAGAGTGGACAGGAACACTGAAGCTTTCTTT. Translating gives CASRVDRNTEAFF.